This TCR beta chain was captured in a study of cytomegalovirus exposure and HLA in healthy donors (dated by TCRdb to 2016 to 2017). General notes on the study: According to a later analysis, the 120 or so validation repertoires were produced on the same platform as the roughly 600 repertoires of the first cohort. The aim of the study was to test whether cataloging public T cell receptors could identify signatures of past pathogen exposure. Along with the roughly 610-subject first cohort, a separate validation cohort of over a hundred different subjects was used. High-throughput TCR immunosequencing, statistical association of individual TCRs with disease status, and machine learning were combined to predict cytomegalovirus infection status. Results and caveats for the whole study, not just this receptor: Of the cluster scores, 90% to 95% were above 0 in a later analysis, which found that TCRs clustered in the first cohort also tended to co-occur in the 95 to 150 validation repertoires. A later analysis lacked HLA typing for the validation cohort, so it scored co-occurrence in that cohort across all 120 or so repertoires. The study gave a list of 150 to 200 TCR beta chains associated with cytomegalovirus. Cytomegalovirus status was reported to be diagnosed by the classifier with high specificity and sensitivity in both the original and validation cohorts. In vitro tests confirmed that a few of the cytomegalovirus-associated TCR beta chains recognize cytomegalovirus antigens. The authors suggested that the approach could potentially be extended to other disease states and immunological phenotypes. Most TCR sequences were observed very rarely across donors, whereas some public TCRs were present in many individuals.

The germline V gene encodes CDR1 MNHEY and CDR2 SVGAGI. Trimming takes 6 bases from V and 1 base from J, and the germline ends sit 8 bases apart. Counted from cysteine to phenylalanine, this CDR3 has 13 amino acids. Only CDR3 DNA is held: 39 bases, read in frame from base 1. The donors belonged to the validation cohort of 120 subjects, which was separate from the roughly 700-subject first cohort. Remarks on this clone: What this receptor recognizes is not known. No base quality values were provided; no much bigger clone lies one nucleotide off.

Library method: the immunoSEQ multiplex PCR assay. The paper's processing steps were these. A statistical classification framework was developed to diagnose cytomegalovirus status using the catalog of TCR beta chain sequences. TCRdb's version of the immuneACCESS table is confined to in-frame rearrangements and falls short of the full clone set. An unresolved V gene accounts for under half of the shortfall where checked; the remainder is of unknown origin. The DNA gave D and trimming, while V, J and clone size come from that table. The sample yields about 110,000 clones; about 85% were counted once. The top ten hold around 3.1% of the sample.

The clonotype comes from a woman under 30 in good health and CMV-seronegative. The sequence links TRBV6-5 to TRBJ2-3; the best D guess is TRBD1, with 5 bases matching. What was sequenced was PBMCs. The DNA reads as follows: TGTGCCAGCAGGACACAGGGCACAGATACGCAGTATTTT. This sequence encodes CASRTQGTDTQYF.